Listed below are T cell receptor beta chains from one sample, sequenced in a study of early T cells in non-severe SARS-CoV-2 infection. One entry per CDR3 protein, called by TCRdb with MiXCR from the 5' RACE reads. Of under 85,000 distinct CDR3 sequences listed, over 10% are singletons. Input material: whole blood. These receptors were taken from an adult who was a healthcare worker with PCR-confirmed SARS-CoV-2 infection or an uninfected control (not recorded which). Each CDR3 is given with its conserved first and last residue. Some rows have no size entry. The others give once, few or many, or a class for an expanded clone.

cdr3_length,j_call,v_call,clone_size,cdr3_aa
15,TRBJ2-5,TRBV3-1,few,CASSQGRLAPETQYF
16,TRBJ2-3,TRBV24-1,-,CATSDMTGVLTDTQYF
13,TRBJ2-6,TRBV7-9,-,CASSFIGYNVLTF
14,TRBJ2-1,TRBV19,many,CASSSGLAFNEQFF
15,TRBJ1-1,TRBV7-8,few,CASSSLPGQGIEAFF
13,TRBJ1-4,TRBV29-1,few,CSVGHPTNEKLFF
13,TRBJ2-7,TRBV5-4,few,CASSPGTAREQYF
19,TRBJ1-6,TRBV2,-,CASSEDRGLGSSYNSPLHF
14,TRBJ2-1,TRBV6-6,many,CASRGQPTYNEQFF
14,TRBJ2-7,TRBV2,-,CASSEGQVTYEQYF
13,TRBJ2-3,TRBV2,many,CASSDEGTDTQYF
15,TRBJ2-1,TRBV4-3,many,CASSHSGTGYNEQFF
14,TRBJ2-5,TRBV6-2/TRBV6-3,many,CASSSRTDQETQYF
12,TRBJ1-1,TRBV12-3/TRBV12-4,-,CASSYLSAEAFF
12,TRBJ2-3,TRBV29-1,-,CSVRTSIDTQYF
14,TRBJ2-7,TRBV28,few,CASSLPGTSYEQYF
13,TRBJ1-2,TRBV11-1,-,CASSSLPGKGYTF
15,TRBJ2-5,TRBV7-6,many,CASSLGTGGSETQYF
14,TRBJ2-5,TRBV6-2/TRBV6-3,few,CASSYGREQETQYF
15,TRBJ2-7,TRBV6-2/TRBV6-3,many,CASSSFSGGIYEQYF
16,TRBJ2-1,TRBV29-1,-,CSGLAGARIYSDEQFF
14,TRBJ2-1,TRBV9,many,CASSAGTWYNEQFF
15,TRBJ2-2,TRBV5-1,few,CASSLMGPGDGELFF
13,TRBJ2-7,TRBV7-9,few,CASGTSASYEQYF
14,TRBJ2-5,TRBV20-1,-,CSAYPGAGSETQYF
16,TRBJ2-7,TRBV12-3/TRBV12-4,-,CASSSAPGGVRYEQYF
17,TRBJ2-5,TRBV4-1,many,CASSPQERGGALETQYF
16,TRBJ2-1,TRBV7-3,-,CASSRLAGASYNEQFF
13,TRBJ2-7,TRBV5-1,-,CASRSPSNYEQYF
12,TRBJ1-1,TRBV5-5,few,CASSLGTGRAFF
17,TRBJ2-4,TRBV11-2,many,CASRPEERERAKNIQYF
12,TRBJ2-7,TRBV29-1,few,CSVATGAREQYF
15,TRBJ2-5,TRBV6-5,few,CASSYSPGGLGTQYF
13,TRBJ1-1,TRBV6-2/TRBV6-3,many,CASGKDGNTEAFF
10,TRBJ2-1,TRBV21-1,-,CASSINEQFF
17,TRBJ1-6,TRBV4-1,many,CASSQEGWTGGNSPLHF
18,TRBJ2-1,TRBV25-1,many,CASSEPTSGRRTYNEQFF
13,TRBJ2-3,TRBV28,few,CASKLAGTDTQYF
19,TRBJ2-1,TRBV7-2,many,CASSPRTSGKASVYNEQFF
15,TRBJ1-4,TRBV19,many,CASSSGAATNEKLFF
12,TRBJ2-7,TRBV20-1,few,CSASRQNYEQYF